This TCR beta chain was identified in a study of identifying expanded T cells in peripheral blood. Whole-study results and caveats: Variance in clone template counts between approximately 2-week samples significantly increased with total template count across all healthy donors. Technical replicates showed roughly 1.2 changed clones; about 2 weeks 15 to 20; four weeks 19.

Collection occurred without any documented infections or immune events in donors. The CDR3 consists of 12 residues. Trimming took off 4 bases at V and 11 bases at J, with 12 bases between the two ends. CDR1 MDHEN and CDR2 SYDVKM come from the germline V gene. Comments on this clone: The antigen remains unidentified.

Using immunoSEQ multiplex PCR, the repertoire was profiled, and TCRdb retains in-frame clones only, with some absent. The sample holds 90,000 to 100,000 clones, approximately 91% seen once. The source is a person aged 18 to 70 in good health. Sequencing was carried out using blood. The chain joins TRBV28 to TRBJ1-5; D is undetermined. Written as DNA, the CDR3 is TGTGCCAGCAGTTCCACCCCACCGACCCAGCATTTT. Amino acid sequence: CASSSTPPTQHF.